The sequence of this TCR beta chain was determined in a study of T cells in Graves' hyperthyroidism and ophthalmopathy. Per germline, CDR1 KGHDR and CDR2 SFDVKD. The CDR3 totals 18 residues. With V trimmed by 8 bases and J by 2 bases, 11 bases remained unmatched. TCR beta CDR3 region amplification was performed from RNA transcripts. TCR CDR3 underwent first-round RT-PCR with the HTBI primer set. TCRdb used MiXCR to reprocess the multiplex PCR reads, holding one entry per CDR3 protein. This sample has nearly 600,000 distinct CDR3 sequences, with approximately 15% found just once. This clonotype was recorded at least ten times.

The receptor's source is a woman in her twenties or thirties with Graves' hyperthyroidism that later progressed to Graves' ophthalmopathy. The chain is built from TRBV24-1 and TRBJ2-7, with 16 positions matching TRBD2. Sequencing was performed on blood. CDR3 in DNA: TGTGCCACCAAGCTTTTTGCGGGACTAGCGGGAGGGCCCTACGAGCAGTACTTC. This encodes CATKLFAGLAGGPYEQYF.